This T cell receptor (beta chain) appears in the sequencing data of a study of cytomegalovirus exposure and HLA in healthy donors. The CDR3 runs 16 residues. V dropped 4 bases and J dropped 0 bases, with 13 bases sitting between them. Per germline, CDR1 SGHTA and CDR2 FQGNSA. A remark on this clone: What it binds is not known.

Study results and caveats: HLA alleles were associated with fewer than 20,000 TCR beta sequences in a later analysis at 0.05 false discovery rate.

60 Vbeta and 13 Jbeta primers were used in PCR. This table comes from immunoSEQ multiplex PCR, and its TCRdb copy is limited to in-frame clones, with some not included. This sample yields about 240,000 clones, of which about 81% are seen a single time; roughly 7.4% belongs to the top ten. The source of this sequence is a woman aged 60 to 75 in good health and CMV-seropositive. V gene TRBV7-2 combines with J gene TRBJ2-4, with D unresolved. The material sequenced was PBMCs. The CDR3 loop reads CASSSVGARAKNIQYF. In DNA, the CDR3 is TGTGCCAGCAGCTCCGTAGGAGCAAGAGCCAAAAACATTCAGTACTTC. Using reference TRBV7-2 and TRBJ2-4 for the parts outside the CDR3, the full variable domain is GAGVSQSPSNKVTEKGKDVELRCDPISGHTALYWYRQSLGQGLEFLIYFQGNSAPDKSGLPSDRFSAERTGGSVSTLTIQRTQQEDSAVYLCASSSVGARAKNIQYFGAGTRLSVL.